This is a list of T cell receptor beta chains from one sample in a study of T cells in Graves' hyperthyroidism and ophthalmopathy. TCRdb ran MiXCR on the multiplex PCR reads and lists one entry per CDR3 protein. The profile shows more than 300,000 distinct CDR3 sequences, approximately 18% of them singletons. Sequencing was carried out using blood. Source of these receptors: a man between 18 and 29 years old with Graves' ophthalmopathy. Each CDR3 is given with its conserved first and last residue. The D gene is left open where the match is weak. Size tells how often a clone was seen (once, few, many) or the class of an expanded clone, and some rows leave it out.

J gene,clone size,D gene,V gene,CDR3 protein,CDR3 DNA
TRBJ2-6,few,TRBD1,TRBV27,CASSLSTGGRETGANVLTF,TGTGCCAGCAGTTTATCTACAGGGGGCCGGGAGACTGGGGCCAACGTCCTGACTTTC
TRBJ2-3,many,TRBD1,TRBV6-1,CASSSGTGADTQYF,TGTGCCAGCAGTTCCGGGACAGGGGCAGATACGCAGTATTTT
TRBJ2-5,many,NA,TRBV20-1,CSARDTWETQYF,TGCAGTGCTAGAGATACCTGGGAGACCCAGTACTTC
TRBJ2-7,few,NA,TRBV5-8,CASSPLGGEPSGEQYF,TGTGCCAGCAGCCCTCTTGGTGGGGAGCCCTCTGGCGAGCAGTACTTC
TRBJ1-2,many,NA,TRBV7-8,CASSLTVLYGYTF,TGTGCCAGCAGCTTGACAGTCCTCTATGGCTACACCTTC
TRBJ2-1,NA,TRBD2,TRBV5-6,CASSPAGGISEQFF,TGTGCCAGCAGCCCCGCGGGGGGGATAAGTGAGCAGTTCTTC
TRBJ1-1,few,NA,TRBV6-2/TRBV6-3,CASTQSAGLGWNTEAFF,TGTGCCAGTACCCAAAGTGCGGGCTTAGGATGGAACACTGAAGCTTTCTTT
TRBJ2-5,many,TRBD1,TRBV28,CASSPPQGAGETQYF,TGTGCCAGCAGTCCACCCCAGGGGGCAGGGGAGACCCAGTACTTC
TRBJ2-3,NA,TRBD2,TRBV11-2,CASREGGRTDTQYF,TGTGCCAGCAGAGAGGGAGGGCGCACAGATACGCAGTATTTT
TRBJ1-5,few,TRBD1,TRBV6-2/TRBV6-3,CASSGRGGTKGNQPQHF,TGTGCCAGCAGCGGCAGGGGGGGAACTAAAGGCAATCAGCCCCAGCATTTT
TRBJ1-2,many,TRBD1,TRBV4-1,CASSQEPQGAGGYTF,TGCGCCAGCAGCCAAGAACCCCAGGGGGCAGGTGGCTACACCTTC
TRBJ2-3,many,TRBD1,TRBV2,CASSLLTGGSDTQYF,TGTGCCAGCAGTTTACTCACAGGGGGTTCAGATACGCAGTATTTT
TRBJ2-7,many,TRBD1,TRBV13,CASSGQGLGDEQYF,TGTGCCAGCAGCGGACAGGGGTTAGGTGACGAGCAGTACTTC
TRBJ1-2,few,TRBD1,TRBV11-2,CASSPIRDRKNYGYTF,TGTGCCAGCAGCCCTATCCGGGACAGAAAAAACTATGGCTACACCTTC
TRBJ2-3,NA,NA,TRBV29-1,CSVEEWGSTDTQYF,TGCAGCGTTGAAGAGTGGGGATCCACAGATACGCAGTATTTT
TRBJ1-5,many,NA,TRBV24-1,CATSQESNQPQHF,TGTGCCACCAGCCAAGAGAGCAATCAGCCCCAGCATTTT
TRBJ2-1,many,NA,TRBV19,CASSARGPNYNEQFF,TGTGCCAGTAGTGCTCGGGGGCCGAATTACAATGAGCAGTTCTTC
TRBJ2-3,NA,TRBD2,TRBV20-1,CSAPYLAGGPADTQYF,TGCAGTGCTCCATACCTAGCGGGGGGGCCGGCAGATACGCAGTATTTT
TRBJ2-7,many,TRBD1,TRBV10-3,CAISPGQGGLVYEQYF,TGTGCCATCAGCCCGGGACAGGGCGGTTTAGTCTACGAGCAGTACTTC
TRBJ2-2,NA,NA,TRBV18,CASSRDESGELFF,TGTGCCAGCTCTCGCGATGAGTCCGGGGAGCTGTTTTTT
TRBJ2-1,NA,TRBD2,TRBV24-1,CTTSDLGSGGTYNEQFF,TGTACCACCAGTGATTTGGGAAGCGGGGGGACCTACAATGAGCAGTTCTTC
TRBJ2-7,many,NA,TRBV5-1,CASSRRDREQYF,TGCGCCAGCAGCCGGAGAGACAGGGAGCAGTACTTC
TRBJ2-1,few,NA,TRBV4-1,CASSQEAGALYNEQFF,TGCGCCAGCAGCCAAGAGGCGGGGGCCCTCTACAATGAGCAGTTCTTC
TRBJ1-1,many,NA,TRBV18,CASSPQATHTEAFF,TGTGCCAGCTCACCCCAGGCCACGCACACTGAAGCTTTCTTT
TRBJ1-2,many,NA,TRBV20-1,CSARDPSQGAGYGYTF,TGCAGTGCTAGAGATCCGTCACAGGGAGCGGGGTATGGCTACACCTTC
TRBJ1-5,few,NA,TRBV2,CASSDGEGYQPQHF,TGTGCCAGCAGTGACGGGGAAGGATATCAGCCCCAGCATTTT
TRBJ1-4,few,NA,TRBV27,CASTYAGTPEKLFF,TGTGCCAGCACTTACGCAGGAACCCCCGAAAAACTGTTTTTT
TRBJ2-2,few,NA,TRBV18,CASSPDATNTGELFF,TGTGCCAGCTCACCCGACGCCACGAACACCGGGGAGCTGTTTTTT
TRBJ1-1,many,NA,TRBV7-6,CASNGGLVNTEAFF,TGTGCCAGCAACGGGGGGCTGGTGAACACTGAAGCTTTCTTT
TRBJ2-3,many,TRBD1,TRBV7-3,CASSETGEATDTQYF,TGTGCCAGCAGCGAAACAGGGGAAGCCACAGATACGCAGTATTTT
TRBJ1-2,many,NA,TRBV7-9,CASSLHRKPYGYTF,TGTGCCAGCAGTCTTCACAGAAAGCCCTATGGCTACACCTTC
TRBJ2-2,many,TRBD2,TRBV20-1,CSAPRLAEATGELFF,TGCAGTGCGCCGCGACTAGCGGAGGCCACCGGGGAGCTGTTTTTT
TRBJ1-2,few,NA,TRBV9,CASSADGLYGYTF,TGTGCCAGCAGCGCGGACGGGCTCTATGGCTACACCTTC
TRBJ1-4,NA,NA,TRBV7-9,CASSPNTRGTNEKLFF,TGTGCCAGCAGCCCAAATACAAGGGGGACTAATGAAAAACTGTTTTTT
TRBJ2-7,many,TRBD1,TRBV3-1,CASSGDRDPYEQYF,TGTGCCAGCAGCGGGGACAGGGACCCCTACGAGCAGTACTTC
TRBJ2-5,many,TRBD1,TRBV5-1,CASSFGQGGQETQYF,TGCGCCAGCAGCTTCGGACAGGGAGGCCAAGAGACCCAGTACTTC
TRBJ2-1,NA,NA,TRBV5-1,CASSLAPQMINNEQFF,TGCGCCAGCAGCTTGGCCCCACAGATGATAAACAATGAGCAGTTCTTC
TRBJ1-2,many,NA,TRBV27,CASSVAGSYGYTF,TGTGCCAGCAGTGTTGCAGGGTCCTATGGCTACACCTTC
TRBJ1-6,once,TRBD1,TRBV12-3/TRBV12-4,CASSLQGELTSPLHF,TGTGCCAGCAGTCTACAGGGGGAATTGACTTCACCCCTCCACTTT
TRBJ1-5,many,TRBD1,TRBV6-1,CASTNRDRNSNQPQHF,TGTGCCAGCACCAACCGGGACAGAAATAGCAATCAGCCCCAGCATTTT
TRBJ2-5,few,TRBD2,TRBV9,CASSAGTSGGARETQYF,TGTGCCAGCAGCGCCGGGACTAGCGGGGGGGCCAGAGAGACCCAGTACTTC
TRBJ2-3,NA,TRBD2,TRBV4-2,CASSQVIAGGSGADTQYF,TGTGCCAGCAGCCAAGTAATAGCGGGGGGGAGTGGCGCAGATACGCAGTATTTT
TRBJ2-3,many,TRBD1,TRBV5-1,CASSYSGQGVDTQYF,TGCGCCAGCAGCTATTCGGGACAGGGTGTTGATACGCAGTATTTT
TRBJ1-6,NA,NA,TRBV20-1,CSASNSINSPLHF,TGCAGTGCCTCCAACAGTATTAATTCACCCCTCCACTTT
TRBJ1-1,many,NA,TRBV11-2,CASSFVSGGVGSAEAFF,TGTGCCAGCAGCTTCGTCTCGGGGGGTGTAGGGAGCGCTGAAGCTTTCTTT
TRBJ1-6,NA,TRBD1,TRBV11-2,CASSNIRGQYSPLHF,TGTGCCAGCAGCAATATCAGGGGACAGTACTCACCCCTCCACTTT
TRBJ2-3,NA,TRBD2,TRBV5-1,CASSFFYGLAGDTQYF,TGCGCCAGCAGCTTTTTCTACGGACTAGCTGGGGATACGCAGTATTTT
TRBJ2-1,many,NA,TRBV5-1,CASTPQGRDEQFF,TGCGCCAGCACCCCACAGGGGAGGGATGAGCAGTTCTTC
TRBJ2-3,NA,TRBD2,TRBV27,CASSFLSGVPTDTQYF,TGTGCCAGCAGTTTTCTTAGCGGGGTTCCGACAGATACGCAGTATTTT
TRBJ1-5,many,NA,TRBV28,CASRDFVDQPQHF,TGTGCCAGCCGGGACTTTGTGGATCAGCCCCAGCATTTT
TRBJ2-5,few,NA,TRBV20-1,CSARPGRSPQETQYF,TGCAGTGCACGCCCAGGTCGGTCACCCCAAGAGACCCAGTACTTC
TRBJ2-2,few,NA,TRBV2,CASGVGADIFFSNTGELFF,TGTGCCAGCGGCGTAGGCGCAGACATCTTCTTTTCGAACACCGGGGAGCTGTTTTTT